These T cell receptor beta chains were read from a single sample in a study of T cells expressing NK-cell markers. TCRdb re-called the 5' RACE reads; one entry per CDR3 protein, DNA not given. Here the sample table reports 550,000 to 600,000 distinct CDR3 sequences. Specimen: blood T cells: a sorted CD56 or NKG2C T cell subset, CD4+ or CD8+ T cells, or bulk PBMC T cells (not recorded which). These receptors came from a man younger than 35 in good health. Each CDR3 is given with its conserved first and last residue. Each record gives: V gene, J gene, CDR3 protein.

V gene: TRBV27
J gene: TRBJ2-7
CDR3 protein: CASARQGAYEQYF

V gene: TRBV24-1
J gene: TRBJ2-1
CDR3 protein: CATSAGTGYYLGDEQFF

V gene: TRBV4-3
J gene: TRBJ2-1
CDR3 protein: CASSQGRIYNEQFF

V gene: TRBV5-1
J gene: TRBJ2-1
CDR3 protein: CASSLGLAGGPHEQFF

V gene: TRBV6-2/TRBV6-3
J gene: TRBJ2-5
CDR3 protein: CASREAFVETQYF

V gene: TRBV20-1
J gene: TRBJ2-7
CDR3 protein: CSAAGTGGRTDEQYF

V gene: TRBV12-3/TRBV12-4
J gene: TRBJ2-5
CDR3 protein: CASQDRGLETQYF

V gene: TRBV4-1
J gene: TRBJ1-6
CDR3 protein: CASSQAGGRNSPLHF

V gene: TRBV5-1
J gene: TRBJ2-1
CDR3 protein: CASSEGWERGEQFF

V gene: TRBV30
J gene: TRBJ1-5
CDR3 protein: CAWNNGGHGNQPQHF

V gene: TRBV20-1
J gene: TRBJ2-1
CDR3 protein: CSARKSGRDEQFF

V gene: TRBV7-9
J gene: TRBJ2-2
CDR3 protein: CASSLRDYQSGELFF

V gene: TRBV7-9
J gene: TRBJ2-2
CDR3 protein: CASRPSGELFF

V gene: TRBV7-9
J gene: TRBJ2-1
CDR3 protein: CASSLVKGDEQFF

V gene: TRBV5-1
J gene: TRBJ2-1
CDR3 protein: CASSFEAGFNNEQFF

V gene: TRBV12-3/TRBV12-4
J gene: TRBJ2-5
CDR3 protein: CASGFGEQGREQKTQYF

V gene: TRBV2
J gene: TRBJ2-6
CDR3 protein: CASSEGPNSGANVLTF

V gene: TRBV5-1
J gene: TRBJ1-5
CDR3 protein: CASSLSPGAGDRREPQHF

V gene: TRBV5-4
J gene: TRBJ2-1
CDR3 protein: CASSLTDRANEQFF